A single sample gave rise to the 29 T cell receptor beta chains below, sequenced in a study of cytomegalovirus exposure and HLA in healthy donors. A multiplex PCR was run with 60 Vbeta primers and 13 Jbeta primers. Clones were read by immunoSEQ multiplex PCR, and TCRdb kept only the in-frame ones, dropping some. The sample contains around 150,000 clones, 80% of which appear only once. Input material: PBMCs. These receptors were taken from a man aged 25 to 40 in good health and CMV-seronegative.

Only a few counts were recorded for this clone. This chain joins TRBV28 and TRBJ2-3, with D perhaps matching TRBD1 (5 bases). Trimming removed 5 bases from V and 1 base from J, with 10 bases in between. The germline CDR1 and CDR2 sequences are MDHEN and SYDVKM. The CDR3 runs to 14 residues. The CDR3 loop reads CASSQTGGTDTQYF. The CDR3 nucleotides are TGTGCCAGCAGTCAAACAGGAGGCACAGATACGCAGTATTTT.

CDR3 amino acids: CASSDSRNTEAFF. CDR3 in DNA: TGTGCCAGCAGTGACTCCCGGAACACTGAAGCTTTCTTT. V gene TRBV6-4 combines with J gene TRBJ1-1; D is undetermined. Deletions cut 0 bases from V and 1 base from J, with 3 bases between. Germline CDR1 reads MRHNA; CDR2 reads SNTAGT. The CDR3 has 13 residues.

The chain links TRBV28 to TRBJ1-5; D ambiguous. Trimming stripped 7 bases from V and 6 bases from J, with 13 bases between. Germline CDR1 is MDHEN and CDR2 is SYDVKM. This CDR3 is built from 13 residues. Written as DNA, the CDR3 is TGTGCCAGCACCACTGGCGGAATTCAGCCCCAGCATTTT. This translates into CASTTGGIQPQHF.

This clone has just one count. The chain has TRBV28 and TRBJ2-5, with D unclear. V lost 3 bases and J 2 bases, leaving 7 bases between the germline ends. Looked up from germline, CDR1 is MDHEN and CDR2 is SYDVKM. The CDR3 is 13 residues long. For the CDR3, the DNA is TGTGCCAGCAGTTTCGCGGAACAAGAGACCCAGTACTTC. Translating gives CASSFAEQETQYF. Filled out from reference TRBV28 and TRBJ2-5, the complete variable domain reads DVKVTQSSRYLVKRTGEKVFLECVQDMDHENMFWYRQDPGLGLRLIYFSYDVKMKEKGDIPEGYSVSREKKERFSLILESASTNQTSMYLCASSFAEQETQYFGPGTRLLVL.

V usage is TRBV7-2 and J usage is TRBJ2-7; TRBD1 agrees at 7 bases. Germline V gene data show CDR1 as SGHTA and CDR2 as FQGNSA. J gave up 3 bases and V 3 bases, and 5 bases lay outside the gene matches. The CDR3 consists of 14 residues. The CDR3 sequence: CASSFPQGDYEQYF. The DNA for the CDR3 is TGTGCCAGCAGCTTTCCCCAGGGGGACTACGAGCAGTACTTC.

The chain carries TRBV6-5 and TRBJ1-1; D gene unclear. The V and J ends lost 8 bases and 1 base respectively, with 11 bases between them. The germline V gene has CDR1 MNHEY and CDR2 SVGAGI. The CDR3 runs 13 residues. Here the CDR3 reads CASVAAGNTEAFF. In DNA form, the CDR3 reads TGTGCCAGCGTAGCAGCCGGGAACACTGAAGCTTTCTTT.

This rearrangement joins TRBV6-1 to TRBJ2-7; 7 bases align to TRBD2. From germline, CDR1 is MNHNS and CDR2 SASEGT. With V trimmed by 5 bases and J by 7 bases, 11 bases remained unmatched. The CDR3 has 14 residues. The CDR3: CASSSLVGGGEQYF. CDR3 bases: TGTGCCAGCAGTTCCCTCGTGGGGGGAGGGGAGCAGTACTTC.

The genes are TRBV5-6 and TRBJ2-5, with D perhaps TRBD2 (6 bases). The tail of the sequence fits TRBJ2-7 better, so the J call may be wrong. Germline V gene sequence: CDR1 SGHDT, CDR2 YYEEEE. This CDR3 region has 15 residues. The CDR3 nucleotides are TGTGCCAGCAGCTTCTATAGTAGCGGACCCTACGAGCAGTACTTC. Its protein product is CASSFYSSGPYEQYF.

The J gene is TRBJ1-4, the V gene TRBV30, with D perhaps TRBD1 (6 bases). Germline V gives CDR1 GTSNPN, CDR2 SVGIG (reference sequence). The V end was cut by 5 bases, the J end by 2 bases, with 12 bases between. CDR3 length: 14 amino acids. The CDR3 sequence is CAWGRGMTNEKLFF. The CDR3 region has the DNA TGTGCCTGGGGCAGGGGAATGACTAATGAAAAACTGTTTTTT.

CDR3 sequence: CASSLGGRSYEQYF. The CDR3 nucleotides read TGTGCCAGCAGCCTAGGGGGACGGAGCTACGAGCAGTACTTC. This sequence joins TRBV6-1 and TRBJ2-7, with D maybe TRBD1 (6 bases). This CDR3 spans 14 amino acids. Looked up from germline, CDR1 is MNHNS and CDR2 is SASEGT. Trimming stripped 6 bases from V and 3 bases from J, with 15 bases between.

This chain connects TRBV5-4 to TRBJ2-5; 7 bases are a match to TRBD1. Trimming took 0 bases from V and 0 from J; bases not matched to a gene: 2. The CDR3 runs 15 residues. CDR1 is SGHNT, CDR2 YYREEE, per germline (reference sequence). CDR3 residues: CASSLGGQHQETQYF. In nucleotides, the CDR3 is TGTGCCAGCAGCTTGGGGGGACAGCACCAAGAGACCCAGTACTTC.

The chain is built from TRBV19 and TRBJ1-5; no definite D call. V was shortened by 1 base and J by 9 bases, with 13 bases between the two germline ends. The germline CDR1 and CDR2 sequences are LNHDA and SQIVND (reference sequence). The CDR3 has 14 residues. The CDR3 loop reads CASSIGRDTGPQHF. The CDR3 nucleotides are TGTGCCAGTAGTATAGGTCGAGATACCGGGCCCCAGCATTTT.

Regarding this clone: Other DNA sequences in this sample translate to the same CDR3. V gene TRBV28 combines with J gene TRBJ2-2; 13 bases are a match to TRBD2. Trimming removed 2 bases from V and 5 bases from J; junction bases left unmatched: 11. CDR1 is MDHEN and CDR2 is SYDVKM in the germline V gene. The CDR3 consists of 19 residues. CDR3: CASSLGVTSGRKDTGELFF. The CDR3, as DNA: TGTGCCAGCAGTTTAGGGGTGACTAGCGGGAGGAAGGATACCGGGGAGCTGTTTTTT.

The V gene is TRBV9, the J gene TRBJ1-3; no clear D. CDR1 is SGDLS and CDR2 is YYNGEE in the germline V gene. This CDR3 has 16 amino acids. The ends were cut back, 4 bases at V and 0 bases at J, with 14 bases in the middle. CDR3 nucleotide sequence: TGTGCCAGCAGCCCGCCAGGCGTACGCTCTGGAAACACCATATATTTT. Translated: CASSPPGVRSGNTIYF. Combining the CDR3 with reference TRBV9 and TRBJ1-3 gives the whole variable domain DSGVTQTPKHLITATGQRVTLRCSPRSGDLSVYWYQQSLDQGLQFLIQYYNGEERAKGNILERFSAQQFPDLHSELNLSSLELGDSALYFCASSPPGVRSGNTIYFGEGSWLTVV.

The J gene is TRBJ1-6, the V gene TRBV7-6, with 9 bases aligning to TRBD1. V was pared by 5 bases and J by 4 bases, with 3 bases of the junction left unmatched. Per the germline V gene, CDR1 is SGHVS and CDR2 is FNYEAQ. The CDR3 covers 15 residues. The DNA for the CDR3 is TGTGCCAGCAGCCCGGGACAGGGATATAATTCACCCCTCCACTTT. It encodes CASSPGQGYNSPLHF.

The chain couples TRBV5-1 to TRBJ2-1, with 9 bases identical to TRBD1. The CDR3 loop spans 17 amino acids. With V trimmed by 4 bases and J by 2 bases, 10 bases remained unmatched. The germline V gene has CDR1 SGHRS and CDR2 YFSETQ. As DNA, the CDR3 is TGCGCCAGCAGCCCAGGCGGGGGACAGGGAACCTACAATGAGCAGTTCTTC. It yields the protein CASSPGGGQGTYNEQFF.

This clone appeared a single time. The chain recombines TRBV18 with TRBJ2-7; perhaps TRBD1 as D (5 bases). Germline CDR1 reads KGHSH; CDR2 reads LQKENI. CDR3 length: 12 residues. Trimming shortened V by 6 bases and J by 3 bases, and 9 bases separated the two germline ends. The CDR3 DNA sequence: TGTGCCAGCTCTCCTGGACACTACGAGCAGTACTTC. It translates to CASSPGHYEQYF.

The chain joins TRBV5-4 to TRBJ2-5; 7 bases align to TRBD2. Germline CDR1 reads SGHNT; CDR2 reads YYREEE (reference sequence). This CDR3 contains 14 residues. The ends lost 4 bases at V and 2 bases at J; junction bases unmatched: 5. The CDR3 spells CASSPGTKQETQYF. DNA for the CDR3: TGTGCCAGCAGCCCAGGGACTAAACAAGAGACCCAGTACTTC.

This chain joins TRBV25-1 and TRBJ2-6; D is unclear. Trimming stripped 2 bases from V and 6 bases from J, with 11 bases between. The germline CDR1 and CDR2 sequences are MGHDK and SYGVNS. The CDR3 consists of 15 residues. DNA of the CDR3: TGTGCCAGCAGTGAACAGAGGAGCGCGGCCAACGTCCTGACTTTC. Amino acid sequence: CASSEQRSAANVLTF.

CDR3: CASSPFSSSPEQFF. The CDR3 DNA reads as TGTGCCAGCAGTCCTTTCTCTAGCAGTCCTGAGCAGTTCTTC. This chain joins TRBV2 and TRBJ2-1; D may be TRBD2 (5 bases). CDR3 length equals 14 residues. Trimming pared 5 bases from V and 9 bases from J, leaving 17 bases between. Germline CDR1 is SNHLY and CDR2 is FYNNEI. Drawing the rest from reference TRBV2 and TRBJ2-1, the complete variable domain is EPEVTQTPSHQVTQMGQEVILRCVPISNHLYFYWYRQILGQKVEFLVSFYNNEISEKSEIFDDQFSVERPDGSNFTLKIRSTKLEDSAMYFCASSPFSSSPEQFFGPGTRLTVL.

V usage is TRBV19 and J usage is TRBJ1-1, with 7 bases identical to TRBD1. Germline-derived CDR1 and CDR2 are LNHDA and SQIVND (reference sequence). V gave up 2 bases and J gave up 5 bases; unmatched junction bases: 17. This CDR3 has 18 amino acids. The DNA of the CDR3 is TGTGCCAGTAGTATACCCATACCGCGACAGGGAAAAAAGACTGAAGCTTTCTTT. Residues: CASSIPIPRQGKKTEAFF.

The CDR3 here is CVAGTWASNSPLHF. In DNA, the CDR3 is TGTGTCGCGGGCACCTGGGCGTCTAATTCACCCCTCCACTTT. The chain carries TRBV28 and TRBJ1-6; D ambiguous. The length of the CDR3 is 14 residues. CDR1 is MDHEN, CDR2 SYDVKM, per germline.

J is TRBJ2-7 and V is TRBV18, with a possible D match to TRBD1 (6 bases). The CDR3 contains 16 residues. Per the germline V gene, CDR1 is KGHSH and CDR2 is LQKENI. V was clipped by 6 bases and J by 2 bases, with 20 bases between them. Here the CDR3 DNA reads TGTGCCAGCTCGCGTTTACCGGGACAAAAGACCTACGAGCAGTACTTC. This translates into CASSRLPGQKTYEQYF.

This chain joins TRBV7-2 and TRBJ1-2; TRBD1 matches 7 bases. This CDR3 spans 14 amino acids. V shed 2 bases, J shed 3 bases, and the junction held 3 bases outside the gene matches. In germline, CDR1 is SGHTA, CDR2 FQGNSA. The CDR3 here is CASSLWDSHYGYTF. Here the CDR3 DNA reads TGTGCCAGCAGCTTATGGGACAGCCACTATGGCTACACCTTC.

This rearrangement joins TRBV5-4 to TRBJ2-7, with 7 bases matching TRBD1. The CDR3 covers 15 residues. CDR1 and CDR2 (germline): SGHNT, YYREEE (reference sequence). V shed 3 bases, J shed 7 bases, and the junction held 13 bases outside the gene matches. Here the CDR3 DNA reads TGTGCCAGCAGCTCTTCAGACAGGGTCCTCGGTGAGCAGTACTTC. Its translation: CASSSSDRVLGEQYF. The full variable domain, in which reference TRBV5-4 and TRBJ2-7 provide the parts outside the CDR3, is ETGVTQSPTHLIKTRGQQVTLRCSSQSGHNTVSWYQQALGQGPQFIFQYYREEENGRGNFPPRFSGLQFPNYSSELNVNALELDDSALYLCASSSSDRVLGEQYFGPGTRLTVT.

The chain employs TRBV5-1 and TRBJ2-1; maybe TRBD2 (5 bases). CDR1 and CDR2 (germline): SGHRS, YFSETQ. Trimming took off 0 bases at V and 1 base at J, with 8 bases between the two ends. This CDR3 is 15 amino acids long. The CDR3 nucleotides read TGCGCCAGCAGCTTGGAGCTAGCTTCCTACAATGAGCAGTTCTTC. Its translation: CASSLELASYNEQFF.

The chain carries TRBV30 and TRBJ2-1; perhaps TRBD2 as D (6 bases). The germline V and J ends were trimmed by 0 bases and 6 bases, with 12 bases remaining between them. CDR3 length equals 14 residues. Germline CDR1 is GTSNPN and CDR2 is SVGIG (reference sequence). The CDR3 DNA follows: TGTGCCTGGAGTGTGGCTAGCGACTTCAATGAGCAGTTCTTC. It specifies CAWSVASDFNEQFF. Drawing the rest from reference TRBV30 and TRBJ2-1, the complete variable domain is SQTIHQWPATLVQPVGSPLSLECTVEGTSNPNLYWYRQAAGRGLQLLFYSVGIGQISSEVPQNLSASRPQDRQFILSSKKLLLSDSGFYLCAWSVASDFNEQFFGPGTRLTVL.

J is TRBJ2-7 and V is TRBV27; 9 bases map to TRBD2. CDR3 size: 14 residues. V lost 2 bases and J lost 5; bases outside the gene matches: 4. Germline V lookup: CDR1 MNHEY, CDR2 SMNVEV (reference sequence). The CDR3 reads CASSLRAGGNEQYF. Here the CDR3 DNA reads TGTGCCAGCAGTTTAAGGGCGGGAGGGAACGAGCAGTACTTC.

The V and J genes are TRBV10-1 and TRBJ2-1, with D possibly matching TRBD2 (5 bases). Trimming shortened V by 4 bases and J by 0 bases, and 10 bases separated the two germline ends. Germline V gene data show CDR1 as WNHNN and CDR2 as SYGVQD (reference sequence). CDR3 size: 15 residues. The CDR3 reads CASSVEGRSYNEQFF. Written as DNA, the CDR3 is TGCGCCAGCAGTGTTGAGGGCCGCTCCTACAATGAGCAGTTCTTC.